The TCR beta chain described here comes from a study of T cell responses to AZD1222 COVID-19 vaccine (dated by TCRdb to the early 2020s). The study in broad terms: AZD1222 recipients whose second dose came at about 4 weeks and those whose second dose came at about 12 weeks were combined into one group, since spike-specific TCR depth and breadth did not differ between the two schedules. A total of more than 230 trial participants underwent TCR sequencing, of whom about 210 had received two doses of AZD1222 and roughly 26 had received two doses of the MenACWY control vaccine. Enrollment into the trials was organized by age into subgroups of 18-55, 56-69 and 70-plus years, and those subgroups contained 148, 28 and 57 TCR-sequenced participants, respectively. Overall results and qualifications from the work: Because no samples from the day 14 peak response were available, repertoires could be characterized only after the peak T cell response. Conclusions about previously exposed vaccinees were limited because only a handful of AZD1222 recipients were SARS-CoV-2 seropositive at baseline. Participants were mostly white British and included more females than males, and it was suggested by the authors that clonal diversity may have been underestimated. Vaccine-associated CD4 TCRs spanned the whole spike protein, with dominant responses in regions 160-218 and 743-854. The 56-69-year group was small, and its depth increase did not reach significance, likely because of low power. After two AZD1222 doses, both the breadth and the depth of spike-specific TCRs were significantly higher than at day 0 and than in MenACWY recipients. Reportedly, almost half of the unique spike-specific TCRs recognized epitopes lying outside the regions that are mutated in the B.1.351 and B.1.1.7 variants.

On this clone itself: Its antigen is unknown. No base quality values were provided; no much bigger clone lies one nucleotide off.

The CDR3 regions of human TCRbeta chains were analyzed by immunosequencing. In the source study's methods: Repertoire TCRs were checked for matches against a reference library of SARS-CoV-2-specific TCRs that had been generated using the MIRA antigen-specificity platform. Breadth was defined as the fraction of unique TCRs that were SARS-CoV-2-associated. Depth was defined as the fraction of total T cells that were SARS-CoV-2-associated. Each spike-specific TCR was assigned to its reactive spike region and to a CD4 or CD8 class using the MIRA data. Log10-transformed breadth and depth values were compared by one-way ANOVA with Sidak's multiple comparisons tests. The table comes from immuneACCESS by way of TCRdb, which keeps in-frame sequences with V and J called. Part of the clones is missing from these tables; in studies checked, under half for an unresolved V gene and the rest for unknown reasons. V, J and clone size were drawn from that table, and D and trimming were deduced from the DNA. Within this sample are more than 250,000 clones, with over 90% of them counted one time only. The leading ten clones occupy around 0.6% of the sample.

The time point label, as the study defines it: baseline before first vaccination. Samples from vaccinated people were obtained from the UK trials COV001 and COV002, which included a single-blind randomized controlled phase 2/3 trial of AZD1222 (ChAdOx1 nCoV-19) in healthy adults. For TCRbeta chain sequencing, PBMC samples from trial participants were taken at day 0 and at day 28 after the second dose. Based on the germline V gene, the CDR1 and CDR2 sequences are MDHEN and SYDVKM. Cut back by 2 bases and 5 bases, the V and J ends lie 5 bases apart. Inclusive of the bounding cysteine and phenylalanine, the CDR3 is 12 residues long. Only the CDR3 DNA stays, 36 bases, in frame from base 1.

The TCR comes from an adult in good health. This specimen was peripheral blood, taken on day 0 of AZD1222 vaccination. The chain couples TRBV28 to TRBJ2-3; the D gene cannot be named for sure. The encoded CDR3 is CASSLVLDTQYF. The nucleotides read TGTGCCAGCAGTTTAGTTTTAGATACGCAGTATTTT.